This T cell receptor (beta chain) was observed in a study of blood T cell repertoires in COVID-19. Authors' methods: It was from reference gene primer amplification that nucleated cell counts were estimated. The method was immunoSEQ multiplex PCR; TCRdb's version includes in-frame clones alone and lacks a portion of them. The V and J calls and clone size were taken over from that table, and D and trimming were inferred from the DNA. The sample consists of 130,000 to 150,000 clones, approximately 88% of them appearing once. The CDR3 has 16 amino acids. V trimming: 5 bases; J trimming: 4 bases; junction bases outside the gene matches: 8. Germline loops: CDR1 SGHNT, CDR2 YENEEA.

The V and J genes are TRBV11-3 and TRBJ2-2; TRBD1 matches at 9 bases. The source material was peripheral blood. This sequence originates from a woman in her 50s with acute or convalescent COVID-19. CDR3 amino acids: CASSPHRGRVTGELFF. The CDR3 bases are TGTGCCAGCAGCCCTCACAGGGGGCGCGTCACCGGGGAGCTGTTTTTT.